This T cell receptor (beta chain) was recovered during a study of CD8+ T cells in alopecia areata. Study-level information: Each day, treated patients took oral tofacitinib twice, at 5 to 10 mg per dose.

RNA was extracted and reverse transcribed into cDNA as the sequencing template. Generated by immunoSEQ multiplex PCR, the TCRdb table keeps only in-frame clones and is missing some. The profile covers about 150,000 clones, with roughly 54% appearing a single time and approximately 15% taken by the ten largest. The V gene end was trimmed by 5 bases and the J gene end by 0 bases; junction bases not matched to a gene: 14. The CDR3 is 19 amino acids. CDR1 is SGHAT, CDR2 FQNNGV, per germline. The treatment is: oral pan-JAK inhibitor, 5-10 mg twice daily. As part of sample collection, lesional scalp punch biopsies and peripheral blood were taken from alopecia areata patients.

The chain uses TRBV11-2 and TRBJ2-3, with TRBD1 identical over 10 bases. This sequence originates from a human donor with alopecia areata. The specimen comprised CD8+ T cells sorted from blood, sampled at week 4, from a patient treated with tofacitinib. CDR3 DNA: TGTGCCAGCAGCGGACCCGGGACAGGGGCATCTGTAAGCACAGATACGCAGTATTTT. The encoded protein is CASSGPGTGASVSTDTQYF. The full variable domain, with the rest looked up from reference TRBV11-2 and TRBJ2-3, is EAGVAQSPRYKIIEKRQSVAFWCNPISGHATLYWYQQILGQGPKLLIQFQNNGVVDDSQLPKDRFSAERLKGVDSTLKIQPAKLEDSAVYLCASSGPGTGASVSTDTQYFGPGTRLTVL.